This T cell receptor (beta chain) comes out of a study of identical twins. To note about this clonotype: The antigen remains unidentified.

In TCRdb, the 5' RACE reads were re-called with MiXCR into one record per CDR3 protein. The sample holds fewer than 550,000 distinct CDR3 sequences, roughly an eighth seen once. Study results and limitations: Fewer insertions marked abundant cord blood beta clonotypes; young adult naive trended weakly, memory not at all.

The ends were cut back, 1 base at V and 1 base at J, with 8 bases in the middle. Germline CDR1 is DFQATT and CDR2 is SNEGSKA (reference sequence). CDR3 size: 14 residues. These data were also filed under a second study, of yellow fever vaccine responses in identical twins.

The clonotype was recovered from a woman younger than 35 in good health. The V gene is TRBV20-1, the J gene TRBJ2-1; D gene uncertain. The sequenced sample was CD4+ T cells sorted from blood. The CDR3 loop is CSARVTVSYNEQFF. CDR3 nucleotide sequence: TGCAGTGCTAGAGTAACGGTATCCTACAATGAGCAGTTCTTC.